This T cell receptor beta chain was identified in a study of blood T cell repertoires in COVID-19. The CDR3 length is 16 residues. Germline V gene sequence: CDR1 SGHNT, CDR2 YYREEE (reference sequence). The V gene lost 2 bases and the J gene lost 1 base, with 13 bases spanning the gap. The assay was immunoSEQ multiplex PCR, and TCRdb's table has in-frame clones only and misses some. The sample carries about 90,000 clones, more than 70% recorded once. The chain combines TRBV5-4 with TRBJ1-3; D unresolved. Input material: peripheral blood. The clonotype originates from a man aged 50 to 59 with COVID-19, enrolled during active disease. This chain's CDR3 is CASSFGPRGSGNTIYF. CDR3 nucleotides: TGTGCCAGCAGCTTCGGCCCGAGAGGATCTGGAAACACCATATATTTT.